The 24 T cell receptor beta chains presented below share a single source sample, sequenced in a study of Ad26.COV2.S vaccination and SARS-CoV-2 variants. Some clones are missing from TCRdb's copy, which holds only in-frame ones; the method was immunoSEQ multiplex PCR. The sample yields about 410,000 clones, roughly 90% seen once. Regarding treatment: roughly 18 received Ad26.COV2.S at low or high dose, single or two shots; roughly 5 received placebo; per-sample allocation not given. Sampling was performed 63 days after the first vaccine or placebo injection. The source was peripheral blood, collected in a trial of Ad26.COV2.S vaccine versus placebo. Receptors were obtained from a person aged 18-60 years who received the Ad26.COV2.S COVID-19 vaccine or a placebo.

The V and J genes are TRBV19 and TRBJ2-2; 11 nucleotides line up with TRBD1. The CDR3 is 19 amino acids. Unmatched junction bases numbered 13, after V lost 5 bases and J lost 2 bases. The germline gives CDR1 LNHDA, CDR2 SQIVND (reference sequence). For the CDR3, the DNA is TGTGCCAGTAGTGCGCCGGGACAGGGGGACGAAATAAACACCGGGGAGCTGTTTTTT. Its translation: CASSAPGQGDEINTGELFF. The full variable domain, rest sourced from reference TRBV19 and TRBJ2-2, is DGGITQSPKYLFRKEGQNVTLSCEQNLNHDAMYWYRQDPGQGLRLIYYSQIVNDFQKGDIAEGYSVSREKKESFPLTVTSAQKNPTAFYLCASSAPGQGDEINTGELFFGEGSRLTVL.

The chain carries TRBV4-2 and TRBJ1-1; D remains unclear. The CDR3 spans 17 residues. V dropped 2 bases and J dropped 2 bases, with 18 bases sitting between them. The V gene's germline CDR1 is LGHNA and CDR2 YNFKEQ. CDR3 nucleotide sequence: TGTGCCAGCAGCCAACCCCCATTTGCAGTAGGTAACACTGAAGCTTTCTTT. Translated: CASSQPPFAVGNTEAFF.

V usage is TRBV10-1 and J usage is TRBJ1-1; tentatively, D is TRBD1 (5 bases). The CDR3 contains 15 residues. Per the germline V gene, CDR1 is WNHNN and CDR2 is SYGVQD (reference sequence). Trimming took off 1 base at V and 2 bases at J, with 11 bases between the two ends. The DNA of the CDR3 is TGCGCCAGCAGTGAGTTAAGGGGATCCAACACTGAAGCTTTCTTT. Translation: CASSELRGSNTEAFF.

This rearrangement joins TRBV9 to TRBJ2-1; 8 bases line up with TRBD1. Per germline, CDR1 SGDLS and CDR2 YYNGEE. This CDR3 has 15 residues. V trimming: 4 bases; J trimming: 6 bases; junction bases outside the gene matches: 9. The CDR3 sequence: CASSTGTGLINEQFF. The CDR3 DNA follows: TGTGCCAGCAGCACCGGGACAGGTCTCATCAATGAGCAGTTCTTC.

The chain links TRBV7-2 to TRBJ2-3, with 9 bases fitting TRBD2. Germline V gene sequence: CDR1 SGHTA, CDR2 FQGNSA. V shed 5 bases, J shed 3 bases, and the junction held 3 bases outside the gene matches. The CDR3 contains 14 residues. CDR3 sequence (DNA): TGTGCCAGCAGCCGTAGCGGGAGAACAGATACGCAGTATTTT. It translates to CASSRSGRTDTQYF.

In its sample, this clone was seen a few times. The chain has TRBV10-3 and TRBJ1-1; TRBD1 is a possible D gene (5 bases). V lost 6 bases and J 7 bases, leaving 12 bases between the germline ends. The germline gives CDR1 ENHRY, CDR2 SYGVKD. CDR3 length: 12 residues. The CDR3 DNA reads as TGTGCCATCAGGGGGGAAAGAAGTGAAGCTTTCTTT. Protein sequence: CAIRGERSEAFF.

The rearrangement uses TRBV24-1 and TRBJ2-1, with D possibly TRBD1 on 5 matching bases. Germline V gene sequence: CDR1 KGHDR, CDR2 SFDVKD. The CDR3 totals 15 residues. Trimming removed 3 bases from V and 4 bases from J, with 12 bases in between. The CDR3 is CATSDERGNYNEQFF. CDR3 bases: TGTGCCACCAGTGATGAAAGGGGAAATTACAATGAGCAGTTCTTC.

The chain employs TRBV18 and TRBJ1-2; D is unresolved. Looked up from germline, CDR1 is KGHSH and CDR2 is LQKENI. CDR3 length: 13 residues. V lost 3 bases and J lost 0, with 5 bases in between. The CDR3 sequence is CASSPESNYGYTF. CDR3 nucleotide sequence: TGTGCCAGCTCACCGGAGTCTAACTATGGCTACACCTTC.

The chain joins TRBV11-2 to TRBJ2-3, with 12 bases aligning to TRBD2. From germline, CDR1 is SGHAT and CDR2 FQNNGV. The J segment lost 0 bases and the V segment lost 5 bases, leaving 3 bases of the junction unmatched. This CDR3 region has 16 residues. DNA for the CDR3: TGTGCCAGCAGCCCCGGGACTAGCGGGAGCACAGATACGCAGTATTTT. Translation: CASSPGTSGSTDTQYF.

This sequence joins TRBV7-9 and TRBJ2-7; TRBD2 matches 8 bases. The CDR3 extends over 15 amino acids. After removal of 5 bases from V and 0 bases from J, the junction contained 6 bases not matched to a gene. Germline CDR1 is SEHNR and CDR2 is FQNEAQ (reference sequence). The DNA of the CDR3 is TGTGCCAGCAGCACCTATAGCGGGAACTCCTACGAGCAGTACTTC. Its protein is CASSTYSGNSYEQYF.

V and J are TRBV6-5 and TRBJ2-2; the D is unclear. This CDR3 is built from 13 residues. V was cut by 2 bases and J by 7 bases, with 8 bases left in between. Germline CDR1 reads MNHEY; CDR2 reads SVGAGI. Here the CDR3 DNA reads TGTGCCAGCAGTTACGGCGGTGTCGGGGAGCTGTTTTTT. Its protein product is CASSYGGVGELFF.

This chain uses TRBV2 with TRBJ1-6, with D unresolved. Trimming removed 2 bases from V and 0 bases from J, with 8 bases in between. This CDR3 has 16 amino acids. From germline, CDR1 is SNHLY and CDR2 FYNNEI. This CDR3 is CASSEPMLSYNSPLHF. The DNA for the CDR3 is TGTGCCAGCAGTGAACCAATGCTCTCCTATAATTCACCCCTCCACTTT.

The chain carries TRBV5-5 and TRBJ1-5; D may be TRBD1 (6 bases). V was clipped by 4 bases and J by 4 bases, with 15 bases between them. This CDR3 comprises 15 residues. Germline V gene data show CDR1 as SGHKS and CDR2 as YYEKEE (reference sequence). The CDR3 loop is CASSVQGGLNQPQHF. DNA of the CDR3: TGTGCCAGCAGCGTACAGGGCGGACTTAATCAGCCCCAGCATTTT. The full variable domain, with the rest looked up from reference TRBV5-5 and TRBJ1-5, is DAGVTQSPTHLIKTRGQQVTLRCSPISGHKSVSWYQQVLGQGPQFIFQYYEKEERGRGNFPDRFSARQFPNYSSELNVNALLLGDSALYLCASSVQGGLNQPQHFGDGTRLSIL.

The V call is TRBV7-3, the J call TRBJ2-1, with D maybe TRBD2 (5 bases). V lost 5 bases to trimming and J lost 1 base, with 21 bases between them. This CDR3 comprises 18 residues. Germline assignment: CDR1 SGHTA and CDR2 FQGTGA. CDR3 sequence reads: CASSRPSGRAASYNEQFF. The CDR3 bases are TGTGCCAGCAGCCGACCTTCGGGGAGAGCGGCTTCCTACAATGAGCAGTTCTTC.

V gene TRBV12-5 combines with J gene TRBJ1-4, with D tentatively TRBD1 (5 bases). This CDR3 contains 14 residues. With 5 bases removed from V and 4 bases from J, the gap between germline ends came to 11 bases. Germline-derived CDR1 and CDR2 are LGHNT and FRNRAP. The CDR3 DNA reads TGTGCTAGTGGTCAGGGTCGTAATAATGAAAAACTGTTTTTT. Its protein is CASGQGRNNEKLFF.

This clone was seen more than once but under ten times. This chain links TRBV7-9 with TRBJ2-7; D tentatively reads TRBD1 or TRBD2 (5 bases each). The CDR3 contains 14 residues. The V end was cut by 6 bases, the J end by 3 bases, with 15 bases between. The V gene's germline CDR1 is SEHNR and CDR2 FQNEAQ (reference sequence). Here the CDR3 DNA reads TGTGCCAGCAGTCATCTTGTGGGGGACTACGAGCAGTACTTC. Its translation is CASSHLVGDYEQYF.

The V gene is TRBV27, the J gene TRBJ2-7; TRBD2 matches 13 bases. Germline trimming cut 4 bases from V and 5 bases from J; bases unmatched to any gene: 5. This CDR3 contains 15 residues. CDR1 MNHEY and CDR2 SMNVEV come from the germline V gene (reference sequence). The CDR3 region is CASSYPGLAGNEQYF. CDR3 coding DNA: TGTGCCAGCAGTTATCCGGGACTAGCGGGAAACGAGCAGTACTTC.

This clone appeared a few times. The chain links TRBV4-3 to TRBJ1-1; no definite D call. Germline V gene lookup returns CDR1 LGHNA and CDR2 YSLEER. The CDR3 spans 14 residues. V was cut by 0 bases and J by 0 bases, with 5 bases left in between. In DNA form, the CDR3 reads TGCGCCAGCAGCCAAGAATTCGTGAACACTGAAGCTTTCTTT. Its translation: CASSQEFVNTEAFF.

The chain links TRBV7-3 to TRBJ2-1; 11 nucleotides align to TRBD2. CDR1 and CDR2 from the germline V gene are SGHTA and FQGTGA. V dropped 5 bases and J dropped 7; count of bases not matched to a gene: 7. The CDR3 runs to 15 residues. CDR3: CASSPRLAGINEQFF. CDR3 sequence (DNA): TGTGCCAGCAGCCCTCGACTAGCGGGGATAAATGAGCAGTTCTTC.

The chain uses TRBV9 and TRBJ1-2; TRBD1 matches at 12 bases. The germline V gene has CDR1 SGDLS and CDR2 YYNGEE. The CDR3 consists of 17 residues. With V trimmed by 7 bases and J by 2 bases, 12 bases remained unmatched. In DNA form, the CDR3 reads TGTGCCAGCTCTATGGGGCAGGGACAGGGGGCGAACTATGGCTACACCTTC. It yields the protein CASSMGQGQGANYGYTF.

In the case of this clone: This may be a read error: a much more frequent sequence differs by one nucleotide. The chain is built from TRBV6-1 and TRBJ2-3; 9 nucleotides agree with TRBD2. This CDR3 comprises 15 residues. Germline V CDR1 and CDR2: MNHNS, SASEGT. V trimming: 1 base; J trimming: 1 base; junction bases outside the gene matches: 0. The chain's CDR3 is CASSEVAGGTDTQYF. The CDR3 nucleotides are TGTGCCAGCAGTGAAGTAGCGGGAGGCACAGATACGCAGTATTTT.

The V and J genes are TRBV30 and TRBJ2-7, with 9 positions matching TRBD1. The CDR3 is 15 residues long. With V trimmed by 1 base and J by 3 bases, 7 bases remained unmatched. CDR1 and CDR2 (germline): GTSNPN, SVGIG (reference sequence). In nucleotides, the CDR3 is TGTGCCTGGAGTGCCCCGGGACAGGGAGGCTACGAGCAGTACTTC. Translating it yields CAWSAPGQGGYEQYF.

For the CDR3, the DNA is TGTGCCAGCAGCCGCGGGGGACAGGGGGCGTTAGAGCAGTACTTC. This sequence encodes CASSRGGQGALEQYF. The V gene is TRBV5-4, the J gene TRBJ2-7; TRBD1 agrees at 12 bases. The CDR3 covers 15 residues. Germline CDR1 is SGHNT and CDR2 is YYREEE (reference sequence). J was trimmed by 7 bases and V by 4 bases; bases with no gene match: 9.

The chain employs TRBV9 and TRBJ2-5; D ambiguous. The CDR3 extends over 15 amino acids. Germline loops: CDR1 SGDLS, CDR2 YYNGEE. V shed 0 bases and J shed 4 bases, with 13 bases lying between them. In DNA form, the CDR3 reads TGTGCCAGCAGCGTAGGCGTCGAAAGTAGAGAGACCCAGTACTTC. Translated: CASSVGVESRETQYF.